This TCR beta chain is from a study of OX40 agonist ivuxolimab in advanced cancers. Germline CDR1 reads SGHVS; CDR2 reads FNYEAQ. This CDR3 comprises 15 residues. V shed 3 bases and J shed 2 bases, with 14 bases lying between them. Sequenced by immunoSEQ multiplex PCR; TCRdb stores in-frame clones only, minus some. The data show roughly 50,000 clones, just under 90% seen once. This rearrangement joins TRBV7-6 to TRBJ2-7; D call uncertain. The TCR sequence derives from an adult with an advanced solid tumor such as melanoma, head and neck, liver or kidney cancer. The sample consisted of CD4+ or CD8+ T cells sorted from blood, taken in a trial of the OX40 agonist ivuxolimab. The CDR3 reads CASSFGPKPTYEQYF. CDR3 nucleotides: TGTGCCAGCAGCTTCGGACCCAAACCCACCTACGAGCAGTACTTC. Full variable domain (outside the CDR3, taken from reference TRBV7-6 and TRBJ2-7): GAGVSQSPRYKVTKRGQDVALRCDPISGHVSLYWYRQALGQGPEFLTYFNYEAQQDKSGLPNDRFSAERPEGSISTLTIQRTEQRDSAMYRCASSFGPKPTYEQYFGPGTRLTVT.